This T cell receptor (beta chain) originates from a study of shared T cell receptors in the human thymus. TCRdb's table, derived via immunoSEQ multiplex PCR, lists solely in-frame clones and lacks some. The table includes under 450,000 clones, just under 95% detected once. The CDR3 has 14 amino acids. V lost 2 bases and J lost 6, with 14 bases in between. Germline V gives CDR1 MNHNY, CDR2 SVGAGI (reference sequence). Material for sequencing was thymocytes. This chain uses TRBV6-6 with TRBJ2-7; D is unresolved. The receptor's source is a human donor. CDR3 DNA: TGTGCCAGCAGTTACGGGCCACAACTGGCCGAGCAGTACTTC. Its translation is CASSYGPQLAEQYF.